This T cell receptor (beta chain) was retrieved from a study of shared clonotypes between healthy human individuals. The table came from immunoSEQ multiplex PCR; TCRdb's copy has only in-frame clones and leaves some out. The sample has around 1.9 million clones, over 85% seen once. Naive CD8 populations comprised CD45RO-negative cells positively selected for CCR7, excluding terminally differentiated effector memory CD45RA+ cells. Healthy adults negative for HIV, lacking recent acute infections or vaccinations, served as donors. On this clone itself: Its target is not known.

The CDR3 extends over 15 amino acids. With 4 bases removed from V and 4 bases from J, the gap between germline ends came to 18 bases. Germline CDR1 reads SQVTM; CDR2 reads ANQGSEA. Study results and limitations: Across a handful of donors, naive CD4 shared around 5%, naive CD8 over 3%, memory CD4 roughly 2.4%, memory CD8 0.4% to 0.5%. Sampling covered blood only; tissue repertoires likely differ.

The J gene is TRBJ2-3, the V gene TRBV29-1; D ambiguous. Sequenced material: naive CD8+ T cells from PBMCs. This receptor was taken from a man aged 18-30 years in good health. Some clones in this sample may be carry-over from other donors' samples. CDR3 nucleotide sequence: TGCAGCGTTGCCGGAATCGGCGGTTTCCCAGATACGCAGTATTTT. It is translated as CSVAGIGGFPDTQYF.